These 24 T cell receptor beta chains were all obtained from the same sample, sequenced in a study of shared clonotypes between healthy human individuals (dated by TCRdb to about 2020). Library method: the immunoSEQ multiplex PCR assay. TCRdb took this table from immuneACCESS and kept in-frame rearrangements with V and J called. Such tables lack part of the clones; where checked against another copy, unresolved V genes explain under half of the gap, and the rest is unexplained. This sample is represented by millions of clones; approximately 95% of them were singletons. The top ten clonotypes cover under 0.45% of the sample. Sequenced material: naive CD4+ T cells from PBMCs. The cell subset or site label, read with the paper, signifies: CD45RA+ positively selected. All receptors come from a man aged 18-30 years in good health. Some clones in this sample may be carry-over from other donors' samples.

This chain uses TRBV7-6 with TRBJ2-3; 11 bases are shared with TRBD1. The CDR3 contains 13 residues. Trimming took 5 bases from V and 8 from J; bases not matched to a gene: 3. Germline values: CDR1 SGHVS, CDR2 FNYEAQ. The CDR3 sequence is CASSGGTGGTQYF. CDR3 sequence (DNA): TGTGCCAGCAGCGGAGGGACAGGGGGTACGCAGTATTTT.

The chain has TRBV19 and TRBJ1-3; D is unclear. V dropped 5 bases and J dropped 2 bases, with 22 bases sitting between them. Germline V gives CDR1 LNHDA, CDR2 SQIVND (reference sequence). There are 18 residues in the CDR3. Here the CDR3 reads CASSLIRKLGEAGNTIYF. CDR3 nucleotide sequence: TGTGCCAGTAGTCTTATACGGAAATTGGGCGAAGCTGGAAACACCATATATTTT.

The V and J genes are TRBV28 and TRBJ1-2, with a possible D match to TRBD1 (5 bases). V was trimmed by 1 base and J by 2 bases, leaving 8 bases between them. The CDR3 covers 14 residues. Germline lookup yields CDR1 MDHEN and CDR2 SYDVKM. In DNA, the CDR3 is TGTGCCAGCAGTTTATTGCCAGGGAACTATGGCTACACCTTC. As protein: CASSLLPGNYGYTF.

The chain couples TRBV6-5 to TRBJ2-1; D possibly uses TRBD1 or TRBD2 (5 bases each). V was cut by 5 bases and J by 1 base, with 12 bases left in between. The CDR3 length is 15 residues. Germline V CDR1 and CDR2: MNHEY, SVGAGI. The chain's CDR3 is CASSPRGGSYNEQFF. The DNA for the CDR3 is TGTGCCAGCAGTCCCCGGGGCGGGTCCTACAATGAGCAGTTCTTC.

A remark on this clone: Other DNA sequences from this sample encode an identical CDR3 as well. The chain has TRBV15 and TRBJ2-2; 9 bases agree with TRBD1. The CDR3 runs to 15 residues. Looked up from germline, CDR1 is LNHNV and CDR2 is YYDKDF (reference sequence). Unmatched junction bases numbered 6, after V lost 3 bases and J lost 7 bases. CDR3 in amino acids: CATSRDRGRNGELFF. CDR3 nucleotide sequence: TGTGCCACCAGCAGGGACAGGGGAAGGAACGGGGAGCTGTTTTTT.

The chain combines TRBV10-3 with TRBJ1-5; the match to TRBD1 covers 8 bases. V lost 6 bases and J lost 7; bases outside the gene matches: 11. Germline-derived CDR1 and CDR2 are ENHRY and SYGVKD. CDR3 length: 15 residues. The CDR3 is CAIRAQGAPGQPQHF. CDR3 coding DNA: TGTGCCATCAGAGCCCAGGGGGCGCCTGGGCAGCCCCAGCATTTT.

The V and J genes are TRBV10-1 and TRBJ1-5; D gene ambiguous. This CDR3 is built from 8 residues. V shed 10 bases and J shed 10 bases, with 5 bases lying between them. Germline V lookup: CDR1 WNHNN, CDR2 SYGVQD (reference sequence). The CDR3 nucleotides are TGCGCCACGGTCCCCCAGCATTTT. Translating gives CATVPQHF.

This clone has only one observation. The chain has TRBV30 and TRBJ2-1; TRBD2 matches 10 bases. V was pared by 8 bases and J by 9 bases, with 16 bases of the junction left unmatched. The CDR3 has 15 residues. The germline CDR1 and CDR2 sequences are GTSNPN and SVGIG (reference sequence). CDR3 loop: CARGKGSGRAGEQFF. CDR3 DNA sequence: TGTGCCAGGGGTAAGGGAAGCGGGAGGGCGGGTGAGCAGTTCTTC.

The chain couples TRBV11-2 to TRBJ2-7, with D unclear. V shed 0 bases and J shed 2 bases, with 8 bases lying between them. The CDR3 consists of 14 residues. CDR1 SGHAT and CDR2 FQNNGV come from the germline V gene. CDR3 loop: CASSLDITPYEQYF. The CDR3 DNA reads TGTGCCAGCAGCTTAGATATCACGCCCTACGAGCAGTACTTC.

V usage is TRBV5-5 and J usage is TRBJ1-2; D may be TRBD1 (6 bases). This CDR3 region has 14 residues. Trimming removed 3 bases at V and 9 bases at J, with 18 bases between. Germline-derived CDR1 and CDR2 are SGHKS and YYEKEE (reference sequence). The CDR3 reads CASSSRQASGSYTF. The CDR3 DNA reads as TGTGCCAGCAGCTCTCGACAGGCCTCGGGGAGCTACACCTTC.

The chain recombines TRBV6-1 with TRBJ2-7; D is possibly TRBD2 (7 bases). The V gene's germline CDR1 is MNHNS and CDR2 SASEGT. V was trimmed by 7 bases and J by 2 bases, leaving 18 bases between them. The CDR3 totals 15 residues. In nucleotides, the CDR3 is TGTGCCAGCACCAAGGGGGGGACCCGAGCCTACGAGCAGTACTTC. This encodes CASTKGGTRAYEQYF.

This clone was found once. V is TRBV6-1 and J is TRBJ2-2; 9 bases line up with TRBD1. This CDR3 region has 13 residues. Germline CDR1 reads MNHNS; CDR2 reads SASEGT. Losses at the gene ends were 7 bases for V and 6 bases for J; bases not matched to a gene: 3. CDR3 loop: CASNHRGPGELFF. The CDR3 DNA reads as TGTGCCAGCAACCACAGGGGGCCCGGGGAGCTGTTTTTT.

The rearrangement uses TRBV19 and TRBJ1-4; D gene uncertain. Germline CDR1 LNHDA, CDR2 SQIVND (reference sequence). The V end was cut by 9 bases, the J end by 2 bases, with 22 bases between. The CDR3 length is 17 residues. CDR3 nucleotide sequence: TGTGCCAGCCGAAGCCGGACGCTCCGGGCGACTAATGAAAAACTGTTTTTT. Amino acids: CASRSRTLRATNEKLFF.

J is TRBJ2-7 and V is TRBV19; tentative D call: TRBD2 (5 bases). The CDR3 is 14 residues long. Trimming cost V 7 bases and J 3 bases, with 16 bases left between them. Germline V gene data show CDR1 as LNHDA and CDR2 as SQIVND (reference sequence). The CDR3 spells CASILPGEHYEQYF. CDR3 sequence (DNA): TGTGCCAGTATCCTGCCCGGGGAGCACTACGAGCAGTACTTC.

The chain combines TRBV7-9 with TRBJ1-1; perhaps TRBD1 as D (6 bases). CDR3 size: 15 residues. V lost 7 bases, J lost 8 bases, and 23 bases lay in between. Germline V CDR1 and CDR2: SEHNR, FQNEAQ (reference sequence). The DNA of the CDR3 is TGTGCCAGCACCCTACAGGGAGGGTCAAGCCCCGAAGCTTTCTTT. The encoded protein is CASTLQGGSSPEAFF. Full variable domain (remainder filled in from reference TRBV7-9 and TRBJ1-1): DTGVSQNPRHKITKRGQNVTFRCDPISEHNRLYWYRQTLGQGPEFLTYFQNEAQLEKSRLLSDRFSAERPKGSFSTLEIQRTEQGDSAMYLCASTLQGGSSPEAFFGQGTRLTVV.

The V gene is TRBV4-2, the J gene TRBJ1-1, with D hard to call. The germline gives CDR1 LGHNA, CDR2 YNFKEQ. V dropped 0 bases and J dropped 10 bases, with 21 bases sitting between them. The CDR3 extends over 16 amino acids. CDR3 residues: CASSQELQDGISGAFF. CDR3 DNA: TGTGCCAGCAGCCAAGAATTGCAGGACGGTATTTCTGGAGCTTTCTTT.

The CDR3 sequence is CASSSGQGTTEAFF. In DNA, the CDR3 is TGTGCCAGCAGCTCGGGACAGGGGACGACTGAAGCTTTCTTT. This sequence joins TRBV7-9 and TRBJ1-1; 10 bases fit TRBD1. The CDR3 is 14 residues long. With 4 bases clipped from V and 5 bases from J, the junction kept 4 bases outside the gene matches. Germline CDR1 is SEHNR and CDR2 is FQNEAQ (reference sequence).

The rearrangement joins TRBV30 to TRBJ2-7; 11 bases align to TRBD2. Germline values: CDR1 GTSNPN, CDR2 SVGIG (reference sequence). V lost 5 bases and J lost 9; bases outside the gene matches: 9. The CDR3 is 13 amino acids. The DNA for the CDR3 is TGTGCCTGGGCCAACCCTAGCGGGAGGTGGCAGTACTTC. Translating gives CAWANPSGRWQYF. The whole variable domain, filled in from reference TRBV30 and TRBJ2-7, reads SQTIHQWPATLVQPVGSPLSLECTVEGTSNPNLYWYRQAAGRGLQLLFYSVGIGQISSEVPQNLSASRPQDRQFILSSKKLLLSDSGFYLCAWANPSGRWQYFGPGTRLTVT.

Comments on this clone: The sample has other DNA sequences that encode this CDR3 too. The CDR3 region is CASSPRPYNEQFF. CDR3 DNA sequence: TGTGCCAGCAGCCCCAGGCCCTACAATGAGCAGTTCTTC. The rearrangement joins TRBV9 to TRBJ2-1, with D unclear. There are 13 residues in the CDR3. The V end lost 4 bases, the J end lost 2 bases, and 7 bases lay between the germline ends. The germline gives CDR1 SGDLS, CDR2 YYNGEE.

This chain links TRBV5-5 with TRBJ1-3; D not certain. The CDR3 runs to 13 residues. Trimming took off 0 bases at V and 4 bases at J, with 5 bases between the two ends. Looked up from germline, CDR1 is SGHKS and CDR2 is YYEKEE (reference sequence). The CDR3 here is CASSLVFGNTIYF. For the CDR3, the DNA is TGTGCCAGCAGCTTGGTTTTCGGAAACACCATATATTTT.

The V call is TRBV2, the J call TRBJ2-1; D gene ambiguous. This CDR3 contains 15 residues. The V end was cut by 8 bases, the J end by 3 bases, with 17 bases between. Germline V gene sequence: CDR1 SNHLY, CDR2 FYNNEI. CDR3 sequence (DNA): TGTGCCAGCTCCCCTGCCCAGGCCTTCTACAATGAGCAGTTCTTC. Translated: CASSPAQAFYNEQFF.

The chain is built from TRBV28 and TRBJ1-2; weak D call: TRBD1 (6 bases). Trimming left V 2 bases short and J 4 bases short, with 17 bases between. Germline V gives CDR1 MDHEN, CDR2 SYDVKM. The CDR3 has 16 amino acids. The CDR3 protein is CASSLTPGGSGYGYTF. The DNA for the CDR3 is TGTGCCAGCAGTTTAACCCCGGGGGGCAGTGGCTATGGCTACACCTTC.

This chain links TRBV7-9 with TRBJ1-4; TRBD1 matches at 7 bases. The CDR3 totals 15 residues. CDR1 is SEHNR, CDR2 FQNEAQ, per germline (reference sequence). The V segment lost 5 bases and the J segment 3 bases; nucleotides outside the gene matches: 6. CDR3 in amino acids: CASSQLTGANEKLFF. The CDR3 DNA reads TGTGCCAGCAGCCAACTCACAGGGGCTAATGAAAAACTGTTTTTT. Filled out from reference TRBV7-9 and TRBJ1-4, the complete variable domain reads DTGVSQNPRHKITKRGQNVTFRCDPISEHNRLYWYRQTLGQGPEFLTYFQNEAQLEKSRLLSDRFSAERPKGSFSTLEIQRTEQGDSAMYLCASSQLTGANEKLFFGSGTQLSVL.

The V and J genes are TRBV4-1 and TRBJ2-1; the match to TRBD2 covers 11 bases. CDR1 and CDR2 (germline): MGHRA, YSYEKL. The CDR3 runs 18 residues. J gave up 3 bases and V 7 bases, and 14 bases lay outside the gene matches. As DNA, the CDR3 is TGCGCCAGCAACCCAACTCTTCTAGCGGGAGGCCGCTACAATGAGCAGTTCTTC. Amino acid sequence: CASNPTLLAGGRYNEQFF.